The rows below give T cell receptor beta chains drawn from one sample of a study of blood T cell repertoires in COVID-19. Some clones are missing from TCRdb's copy, which holds only in-frame ones; the method was immunoSEQ multiplex PCR. The sample lists 100,000 to 150,000 clones; approximately 90% were seen once. What was sequenced was peripheral blood. These receptors originate from a man between 35 and 55 years old with acute or convalescent COVID-19. Each CDR3 is given with its conserved first and last residue. The order of the fields is J gene, D gene, clone size, V gene, CDR3 DNA, CDR3 protein. D genes are given only for firm matches. The size of a clone is reported for some rows only, either as once, few or many, or as a class for expanded clones.

>TRBJ2-5|NA|NA|TRBV7-8
TGTGCCAGCCGGCGGGACCAAGAGACCCAGTACTTC
CASRRDQETQYF
>TRBJ1-5|TRBD1|NA|TRBV7-2
TGTGCCAGCAGCTCCCCGGGACAGATCAATCAGCCCCAGCATTTT
CASSSPGQINQPQHF
>TRBJ1-5|NA|once|TRBV6-6
TGTGCCAGCAAAACAGATAGCAATCAGCCCCAGCATTTT
CASKTDSNQPQHF
>TRBJ1-1|TRBD1|once|TRBV5-1
TGCGCCAGCAGCTTCGAGGGACAGGGATTGAACACTGAAGCTTTCTTT
CASSFEGQGLNTEAFF
>TRBJ1-1|TRBD1|NA|TRBV6-4
TGTGCCAGCAGTGACCCAAGGGGGCTCAACACTGAAGCTTTCTTT
CASSDPRGLNTEAFF
>TRBJ1-5|TRBD1|few|TRBV19
TGTGCCAGTACCGTCTCGGGACAGCTAAATCAGCCCCAGCATTTT
CASTVSGQLNQPQHF
>TRBJ1-1|NA|once|TRBV24-1
TGTGCCACCAGTGAGCAGGGAAACACTGAAGCTTTCTTT
CATSEQGNTEAFF
>TRBJ1-4|TRBD1|NA|TRBV6-1
TGTGCCAGCAGTGACGCCGACAGGGGGCGACGTGAAAAACTGTTTTTT
CASSDADRGRREKLFF
>TRBJ2-2|TRBD1|few|TRBV5-1
TGCGCCAGCAGCCTCCCCCGGACAGGCGGGGAGCTGTTTTTT
CASSLPRTGGELFF
>TRBJ1-5|NA|few|TRBV6-6
TGTGCCAGCAGTTACGGGGCAGGTAATCAGCCCCAGCATTTT
CASSYGAGNQPQHF
>TRBJ2-1|NA|NA|TRBV18
TGTGCCAGCTCACCAGAGCAGGCCGCGTACAATGAGCAGTTCTTC
CASSPEQAAYNEQFF
>TRBJ2-7|NA|NA|TRBV19
TGTGCCAGTAGTACGGTCGAGGGCGAGCAGTACTTC
CASSTVEGEQYF
>TRBJ1-5|TRBD1|NA|TRBV19
TGTGCCAGTAGTACGACCCGGACAGGGGGGTGGCAGCCCCAGCATTTT
CASSTTRTGGWQPQHF
>TRBJ1-4|NA|NA|TRBV3-1/TRBV3-2
TGTGCCAGCAGCCACAACACAGGGTGGGCTAATGAAAAACTGTTTTTT
CASSHNTGWANEKLFF
>TRBJ2-2|TRBD1|NA|TRBV24-1
TGTGCCACCAGTCAACCGGATGGGACAGGGGAGAGCGGGGAGCTGTTTTTT
CATSQPDGTGESGELFF
>TRBJ1-1|NA|once|TRBV3-1/TRBV3-2
TGTGCCAGCAGCCAAGAGGGAGCGGGGACTGAAGCTTTCTTT
CASSQEGAGTEAFF
>TRBJ1-2|NA|NA|TRBV14
TGTGCCAGCAGCCAAACCCAGAGGGAGGGTGGCTACACCTTC
CASSQTQREGGYTF
>TRBJ1-1|TRBD1|NA|TRBV5-1
TGCGCCAGCAGCTGGACGACAGGGTTGAGCACTGAAGCTTTCTTT
CASSWTTGLSTEAFF
>TRBJ1-1|NA|NA|TRBV6-6
TGTGCCAGCAGTTACGGGCCGAATGAAGCTTTCTTT
CASSYGPNEAFF
>TRBJ2-1|TRBD2|NA|TRBV6-2/TRBV6-3
TGTGCCAGCAGTAACGAGGAGCGGGGGGGTCTCCACAATGAGCAGTTCTTC
CASSNEERGGLHNEQFF
>TRBJ1-3|NA|NA|TRBV3-1/TRBV3-2
TGTGCCAGCCGGAGGGGTAACGGAAACACCATATATTTT
CASRRGNGNTIYF
>TRBJ2-5|NA|NA|TRBV12-5
TGTGCTAGTGGCCAAAGGGGAGAGACCCAGTACTTC
CASGQRGETQYF
>TRBJ2-7|NA|NA|TRBV7-2
TGTGCCAGCAGCCAAACGCGGGGACAGCCGAGGGACGAGCAGTACTTC
CASSQTRGQPRDEQYF
>TRBJ1-1|TRBD1|once|TRBV6-5
TGTGCCAGCAGTCGCCGGACAGGGGATAATGAAGCTTTCTTT
CASSRRTGDNEAFF
>TRBJ2-2|NA|NA|TRBV11-3
TGTGCCAGCAGCCACGGAATCCTGACAGGGGAGCTGTTTTTT
CASSHGILTGELFF
>TRBJ2-1|NA|NA|TRBV29-1
TGCAGCGTTGAAGGCTGGGGGGATGAGCAGTTCTTC
CSVEGWGDEQFF
>TRBJ2-1|NA|NA|TRBV11-3
TGTGCCAGCAGCTTAGAAACGGGGAGATACAATGAGCAGTTCTTC
CASSLETGRYNEQFF
>TRBJ1-3|NA|NA|TRBV3-1/TRBV3-2
TGTGCCAGCAGCCAAGGGGGTACAGGTCCCCCTGGAAACACCATATATTTT
CASSQGGTGPPGNTIYF
>TRBJ1-3|TRBD1|NA|TRBV2
TGTGCCAGCAGTGGGCCGGGCCGTGGGACAGCTGGAAACACCATATATTTT
CASSGPGRGTAGNTIYF
>TRBJ1-3|NA|NA|TRBV4-2
TGTGCCAGCAGCCAAGATTCAGGGTTAAACACCATATATTTT
CASSQDSGLNTIYF
>TRBJ1-1|TRBD1|NA|TRBV7-3
TGTGCCAGCAGTCAACAGGGGGAGACGGCTTTCTTT
CASSQQGETAFF
>TRBJ2-7|NA|NA|TRBV27
TGTGCCAGCAGTTCATACCCCTCGTTTGGCAGGGCCATCTACGAGCAGTACTTC
CASSSYPSFGRAIYEQYF
>TRBJ2-7|NA|NA|TRBV9
TGTGCCAGCAGCGTAGCACTCAAACACGAGCAGTACTTC
CASSVALKHEQYF
>TRBJ1-1|NA|NA|TRBV12-3/TRBV12-4
TGTGCCAGCAGCCGCCGACAGAATGAAGCTTTCTTT
CASSRRQNEAFF
>TRBJ1-4|NA|NA|TRBV7-6
TGTGCCAGCAGCTTAAATCCACAGCTTAATGAAAAACTGTTTTTT
CASSLNPQLNEKLFF
>TRBJ1-1|NA|few|TRBV19
TGTGCCAGTAGTTGGGGGCGCGACACTGAAGCTTTCTTT
CASSWGRDTEAFF
>TRBJ1-1|NA|once|TRBV7-2
TGTGCCAGCAGCTTGACAGGTGTGAACACTGAAGCTTTCTTT
CASSLTGVNTEAFF
>TRBJ1-1|NA|few|TRBV7-8
TGTGCCAGCAGCTTTCGGGAGCTGAACACTGAAGCTTTCTTT
CASSFRELNTEAFF
>TRBJ2-7|TRBD2|NA|TRBV7-2
TGTGCCAGCAGCTTAGCTGGGACTATGTTGAACGAGCAGTACTTC
CASSLAGTMLNEQYF
>TRBJ2-3|NA|NA|TRBV11-3
TGTGCCAGCAGCTTCTCTAGCACAGATACGCAGTATTTT
CASSFSSTDTQYF
>TRBJ2-2|NA|NA|TRBV11-1
TGTGCCAGCAGCTTTTTGAGGCATCTTAACACCGGGGAGCTGTTTTTT
CASSFLRHLNTGELFF
>TRBJ2-5|NA|NA|TRBV19
TGTGCCAGTAGTACGCAGGGGATCCAAGAGACCCAGTACTTC
CASSTQGIQETQYF
>TRBJ1-1|NA|NA|TRBV4-2
TGTGCCAGCAGCCAGCAGGGGCACACTGAAGCTTTCTTT
CASSQQGHTEAFF
>TRBJ1-6|NA|NA|TRBV11-3
TGTGCCAGCAGCCTTAACAGCAATTCACCCCTCCACTTT
CASSLNSNSPLHF
>TRBJ1-2|NA|NA|TRBV3-1/TRBV3-2
TGTGCCAGCAGCCGCACCTTGGGAGCACCTAACTATGGCTACACCTTC
CASSRTLGAPNYGYTF
>TRBJ2-2|TRBD1|NA|TRBV19
TGTGCCAGTACCCCTGCACCTGGACAGGGAAGGACCGGGGAGCTGTTTTTT
CASTPAPGQGRTGELFF
>TRBJ1-1|NA|NA|TRBV7-9
TGTGCCAGCAGCTTACCCAGTATGAACACTGAAGCTTTCTTT
CASSLPSMNTEAFF
>TRBJ1-4|NA|NA|TRBV30
TGTGCCTGGAGTCCGACTCTCCCTGATGAAAAACTGTTTTTT
CAWSPTLPDEKLFF
>TRBJ2-6|TRBD1|NA|TRBV5-1
TGCGCCAGCAGCTCGGGACAGGGAGGCTCTGGGGCCAACGTCCTGACTTTC
CASSSGQGGSGANVLTF
>TRBJ1-2|NA|NA|TRBV5-1
TGCGCCAGCAGCTTGGAAGGAGGAGACTATGGCTACACCTTC
CASSLEGGDYGYTF
>TRBJ1-2|TRBD1|few|TRBV13
TGTGCCAGCAGCTTCGGGCAGGGGGCGGGGTATGGCTACACCTTC
CASSFGQGAGYGYTF
>TRBJ1-1|TRBD1|NA|TRBV29-1
TGCAGCGTATCACAGGGGTGGAACACTGAAGCTTTCTTT
CSVSQGWNTEAFF
>TRBJ1-1|NA|NA|TRBV6-4
TGTGCCAGCCGGGGTTTGAACACTGAAGCTTTCTTT
CASRGLNTEAFF
>TRBJ1-2|NA|NA|TRBV9
TGTGCCAGCAGCGGGGCCTCTCACTATGGCTACACCTTC
CASSGASHYGYTF
>TRBJ1-1|TRBD1|few|TRBV3-1/TRBV3-2
TGTGCCAGCAGCCTCCGACAGGGGGCGACTGAAGCTTTCTTT
CASSLRQGATEAFF
>TRBJ1-1|TRBD1|NA|TRBV19
TGTGCCAGTAGTAGCCGGGACAGATCTTCCACTGAAGCTTTCTTT
CASSSRDRSSTEAFF
>TRBJ2-2|TRBD2|few|TRBV30
TGTGCCTGGACCGGGACTAGCGGGACCACCGGGGAGCTGTTTTTT
CAWTGTSGTTGELFF
>TRBJ2-7|NA|once|TRBV7-8
TGTGCCAGCAGCCTAGGGGTATCAGGGGCCCTCTACGAGCAGTACTTC
CASSLGVSGALYEQYF
>TRBJ1-5|NA|NA|TRBV19
TGTGCCAGTAGTATAGTGGTCCCAGGGGACCGACAGCCCCAGCATTTT
CASSIVVPGDRQPQHF